A selection of T cell receptor beta chains follows, all from one sample in a study of cytomegalovirus exposure and HLA in healthy donors. The repertoire was sequenced with immunoSEQ multiplex PCR; TCRdb's copy has only in-frame clones and lacks some. The table lists more than 75,000 clones, 85% to 95% of them singletons, with approximately 0.7% in the top ten. Sequencing input: PBMCs. The receptor set was obtained from a man aged 18 to 35 in good health and CMV-seronegative. Both conserved end residues are part of each CDR3. A D gene is named only where the DNA matches it firmly. Rows give clone size only sometimes, using once, few, many, or a class for an expanded clone.

abundance	d_gene	v_gene	j_gene	CDR3aa	CDR3nt
NA	NA	TRBV20-1	TRBJ2-3	CSAHRVDTQYF	TGCAGTGCGCACAGGGTCGATACGCAGTATTTT
NA	TRBD1	TRBV6-5	TRBJ1-5	CASSYDRANQPQHF	TGTGCCAGCAGTTACGACAGGGCAAATCAGCCCCAGCATTTT
NA	TRBD1	TRBV28	TRBJ2-3	CASSLRGQGKADTQYF	TGTGCCAGCAGTTTAAGGGGACAGGGGAAGGCAGATACGCAGTATTTT
NA	NA	TRBV5-4	TRBJ2-7	CASSFHGYEQYF	TGTGCCAGCAGCTTCCACGGCTACGAGCAGTACTTC
NA	TRBD1	TRBV11-3	TRBJ2-7	CASSNPPGQVSYEQYF	TGTGCCAGCAGCAATCCCCCGGGACAGGTTTCCTACGAGCAGTACTTC
once	NA	TRBV11-2	TRBJ1-2	CASSQAYGYTF	TGTGCCAGCAGCCAAGCGTATGGCTACACCTTC
NA	NA	TRBV11-2	TRBJ2-7	CASSLDLGGTSYEQYF	TGTGCCAGCAGCTTAGATCTTGGCGGGACCTCCTACGAGCAGTACTTC
NA	TRBD1	TRBV2	TRBJ2-5	CASAGTGGETQYF	TGTGCCAGCGCAGGGACAGGGGGAGAGACCCAGTACTTC
NA	NA	TRBV28	TRBJ2-7	CASSLPPREQYF	TGTGCCAGCAGCCTTCCGCCCAGGGAGCAGTACTTC
NA	TRBD1	TRBV5-1	TRBJ2-1	CASSFRDRGSYNEQFF	TGCGCCAGCAGCTTCCGGGACAGGGGCTCCTACAATGAGCAGTTCTTC
NA	NA	TRBV19	TRBJ1-6	CASRPYREGSPLHF	TGTGCCAGCCGTCCCTACAGGGAAGGTTCACCCCTCCACTTT
NA	NA	TRBV27	TRBJ1-1	CASSFGGVNTEAFF	TGTGCCAGCAGTTTCGGGGGGGTGAACACTGAAGCTTTCTTT
NA	NA	TRBV6-4	TRBJ2-1	CASSGQGSNEQFF	TGTGCCAGCAGTGGGCAGGGATCCAATGAGCAGTTCTTC
NA	NA	TRBV28	TRBJ1-6	CASSLGLPYNSPLHF	TGTGCCAGCAGTTTAGGCTTGCCCTATAATTCACCCCTCCACTTT
NA	TRBD2	TRBV6-5	TRBJ2-1	CASRAGTSVYNEQFF	TGTGCCAGCAGAGCCGGGACTAGCGTCTACAATGAGCAGTTCTTC
NA	NA	TRBV6-1	TRBJ2-3	CASSDSVPGHHTDTQYF	TGTGCCAGCAGTGACAGTGTTCCGGGACACCACACAGATACGCAGTATTTT
few	NA	TRBV5-1	TRBJ1-2	CASSLPANGYTF	TGCGCCAGCAGCTTGCCCGCTAATGGCTACACCTTC
NA	NA	TRBV15	TRBJ2-1	CATFPRGSSYNEQFF	TGTGCCACCTTCCCGCGGGGTAGCTCCTACAATGAGCAGTTCTTC
NA	NA	TRBV29-1	TRBJ2-1	CSVGELGVQFF	TGCAGCGTTGGTGAGCTAGGGGTGCAGTTCTTC
NA	TRBD1	TRBV5-1	TRBJ1-6	CASSAGQGNSPLHF	TGCGCCAGCAGCGCGGGACAGGGAAATTCACCCCTCCACTTT
NA	NA	TRBV6-1	TRBJ2-5	CASSDLARETQYF	TGTGCCAGCAGTGACTTGGCCCGTGAGACCCAGTACTTC
few	NA	TRBV18	TRBJ1-4	CASSLALNEKLFF	TGTGCCAGCTCACTAGCACTTAATGAAAAACTGTTTTTT
NA	TRBD1	TRBV4-1	TRBJ1-2	CASSQDGGQGGYTF	TGCGCCAGCAGCCAAGATGGGGGACAGGGTGGCTACACCTTC
NA	NA	TRBV5-1	TRBJ1-2	CASSSKPQGNYGYTF	TGCGCCAGCAGCTCTAAGCCTCAGGGTAACTATGGCTACACCTTC
NA	TRBD2	TRBV7-8	TRBJ2-1	CASSLEGTSGYNEQFF	TGTGCCAGCAGCTTAGAAGGGACTAGCGGTTACAATGAGCAGTTCTTC
NA	NA	TRBV21-1	TRBJ1-4	CASSPTESSDEKLFF	TGTGCCAGCAGCCCCACTGAGAGTTCTGATGAAAAACTGTTTTTT
few	NA	TRBV13	TRBJ2-7	CASSLTGEQYF	TGTGCCAGCAGCTTAACGGGCGAGCAGTACTTC
NA	TRBD2	TRBV4-1	TRBJ2-3	CASSLRLAGDGADTQYF	TGCGCCAGCAGCCTACGACTAGCGGGGGACGGGGCAGATACGCAGTATTTT
NA	NA	TRBV5-4	TRBJ1-2	CASSLQGGGYTF	TGTGCCAGCAGCTTACAGGGTGGAGGCTACACCTTC
once	TRBD1	TRBV6-5	TRBJ1-6	CASSLRQGKVSPLHF	TGTGCCAGCAGCCTTCGACAGGGGAAAGTTTCACCCCTCCACTTT
NA	TRBD1	TRBV10-2	TRBJ1-1	CASSEAAGGYTEAFF	TGCGCCAGCAGTGAAGCGGCAGGGGGTTACACTGAAGCTTTCTTT
NA	TRBD2	TRBV5-1	TRBJ2-5	CASSLGASGRQETQYF	TGCGCCAGCAGCTTGGGGGCTAGCGGGCGACAAGAGACCCAGTACTTC
NA	TRBD1	TRBV19	TRBJ2-1	CASSIRAGGPNNEQFF	TGTGCCAGTAGTATAAGGGCAGGGGGCCCTAACAATGAGCAGTTCTTC
NA	TRBD2	TRBV6-6	TRBJ2-5	CASSRSGHPRETQYF	TGTGCCAGCAGCCGTAGCGGGCACCCACGGGAGACCCAGTACTTC
NA	TRBD2	TRBV6-6	TRBJ2-1	CASIPGGRYNEQFF	TGTGCCAGCATTCCGGGGGGGCGGTACAATGAGCAGTTCTTC
NA	TRBD2	TRBV28	TRBJ2-1	CASSHRLAGSYNEQFF	TGTGCCAGCAGCCACCGACTAGCGGGGTCCTACAATGAGCAGTTCTTC
NA	NA	TRBV2	TRBJ2-1	CASSQVTRGDEQFF	TGTGCCAGCAGTCAAGTGACTAGAGGCGATGAGCAGTTCTTC
NA	TRBD1	TRBV5-4	TRBJ1-4	CASSLPSGGSREKLFF	TGTGCCAGCAGCCTACCCTCAGGGGGGTCGAGGGAAAAACTGTTTTTT
NA	TRBD2	TRBV18	TRBJ2-3	CASSPPWPSGITDTQYF	TGTGCCAGCTCACCACCGTGGCCTAGCGGAATCACAGATACGCAGTATTTT
NA	TRBD1	TRBV5-4	TRBJ2-5	CASSLTGEETQYF	TGTGCCAGCAGCTTGACAGGGGAAGAGACCCAGTACTTC
NA	NA	TRBV7-6	TRBJ2-7	CASSLGSRAHEQYF	TGTGCCAGCAGCTTAGGGTCCAGGGCCCACGAGCAGTACTTC
few	NA	TRBV5-1	TRBJ1-1	CASSLVGSTEAFF	TGCGCCAGCAGCTTGGTGGGGAGTACTGAAGCTTTCTTT
NA	TRBD1	TRBV6-5	TRBJ1-2	CASSYSGQGYGYTF	TGTGCCAGCAGTTACTCCGGACAGGGTTATGGCTACACCTTC
NA	TRBD2	TRBV6-1	TRBJ2-3	CASRGLAGGPDTQYF	TGTGCCAGCAGGGGACTAGCGGGAGGGCCAGATACGCAGTATTTT
NA	NA	TRBV6-5	TRBJ1-2	CASRGQNYGYTF	TGTGCCAGCAGAGGACAGAACTATGGCTACACCTTC
NA	TRBD1	TRBV27	TRBJ2-2	CASSLATGVTGELFF	TGTGCCAGCAGTTTAGCGACAGGGGTGACCGGGGAGCTGTTTTTT
NA	NA	TRBV19	TRBJ1-2	CASSIGGQTYGYTF	TGTGCCAGTAGTATTGGCGGGCAGACTTATGGCTACACCTTC
NA	NA	TRBV9	TRBJ2-3	CASSAYRFPQDTQYF	TGTGCCAGCAGCGCCTACAGGTTCCCCCAAGATACGCAGTATTTT
NA	TRBD2	TRBV29-1	TRBJ2-1	CSVFPGTSGINEQFF	TGCAGCGTATTTCCCGGGACTAGCGGGATCAATGAGCAGTTCTTC
NA	NA	TRBV5-8	TRBJ2-5	CASSYAGTGGQETQYF	TGTGCCAGCAGCTATGCCGGGACCGGGGGCCAAGAGACCCAGTACTTC
once	TRBD2	TRBV6-5	TRBJ2-1	CASSYGLAGDEQFF	TGTGCCAGCAGTTACGGACTAGCAGGCGATGAGCAGTTCTTC
NA	NA	TRBV14	TRBJ2-7	CASSQGRTAVQYF	TGTGCCAGCAGCCAAGGCAGGACAGCCGTACAGTACTTC